This T cell receptor (beta chain) is from a study of neurological immune-mediated disorders. Study-level points and caveats: For the multiple sclerosis repertoire cluster, an association with any clinical or MRI feature was absent.

2 million unsorted PBMCs were stored in RNAlater at -80 °C before RNA extraction. With 10-nucleotide random UMIs, 5'RACE was used to make the cDNA. MiXCR, applied by TCRdb to the 5' RACE reads, yields one record per CDR3 protein. Altogether around 130,000 distinct CDR3 sequences are present, roughly 3.2% being singletons, with the ten largest covering 1% to 1.5%. This clonotype was seen many times. Antigen specificity is unknown. V lost 6 bases and J 3 bases, leaving 11 bases between the germline ends. Per the germline V gene, CDR1 is MNHEY and CDR2 is SVGEGT. The CDR3 consists of 13 residues. This TCR was sampled from a woman aged 25 to 39 with multiple sclerosis. The rearrangement uses TRBV6-2 or TRBV6-3 and TRBJ1-2, with D unclear. The sample consisted of PBMCs. This CDR3 is CASSPGKDYGYTF. Here the CDR3 DNA reads TGTGCCAGCAGCCCCGGGAAGGACTATGGCTACACCTTC.